These T cell receptor beta chains were read from a single sample in a study of T-cell reconstitution after alpha-beta-depleted transplantation in children. TCRdb recomputed calls from the PCR reads with MiXCR, one row per CDR3 protein. The sample consists of some 240,000 distinct CDR3 sequences, approximately 9.9% of them appearing once. The sample in question was PBMCs from the stem cell graft donor, obtained from the stem cell graft. Receptor source: a human donor who donated a stem cell graft to a child with SCID. The CDR3 runs from the conserved cysteine through the conserved F or W. Each record gives: D gene, V gene, CDR3 length, clone size, J gene, CDR3 protein, CDR3 DNA. D genes are given only for firm matches. Only part of the rows carry a size: once, few, many, or a class if the clone is expanded.

TRBD1,TRBV5-1,15,NA,TRBJ2-5,CASSGGTGRVETQYF,TGCGCCAGCAGCGGAGGGACAGGGAGAGTGGAGACCCAGTACTTC
TRBD2,TRBV9,15,many,TRBJ2-2,CASSVASGGTGELFF,TGTGCCAGCAGCGTAGCTAGCGGGGGAACCGGGGAGCTGTTTTTT
TRBD2,TRBV20-1,12,few,TRBJ2-5,CSLLAGQETQYF,TGCAGTCTACTAGCGGGTCAAGAGACCCAGTACTTC
NA,TRBV20-1,14,many,TRBJ1-3,CSGVHRSGGNTIYF,TGCAGTGGGGTCCACAGGTCCGGTGGAAACACCATATATTTT
NA,TRBV7-2,15,many,TRBJ2-1,CASSLEAATYNEQFF,TGTGCCAGCAGCTTAGAAGCGGCGACTTACAATGAGCAGTTCTTC
NA,TRBV11-2,16,NA,TRBJ1-3,CASSLDPRRYGNTIYF,TGTGCCAGCAGCTTAGATCCCCGGCGGTACGGAAACACCATATATTTT
TRBD1,TRBV29-1,13,many,TRBJ1-2,CSVTTGTDYGYTF,TGCAGCGTTACTACCGGGACAGACTATGGCTACACCTTC
NA,TRBV20-1,13,NA,TRBJ2-2,CSARDRTSGELFF,TGCAGTGCTAGAGATCGAACTAGCGGGGAGCTGTTTTTT
TRBD2,TRBV29-1,16,NA,TRBJ2-1,CSVERPAGSSYNEQFF,TGCAGCGTTGAAAGGCCAGCGGGAAGCTCCTACAATGAGCAGTTCTTC
NA,TRBV6-5,13,many,TRBJ1-1,CASRRGVNTEAFF,TGTGCCAGCAGAAGGGGGGTGAACACTGAAGCTTTCTTT